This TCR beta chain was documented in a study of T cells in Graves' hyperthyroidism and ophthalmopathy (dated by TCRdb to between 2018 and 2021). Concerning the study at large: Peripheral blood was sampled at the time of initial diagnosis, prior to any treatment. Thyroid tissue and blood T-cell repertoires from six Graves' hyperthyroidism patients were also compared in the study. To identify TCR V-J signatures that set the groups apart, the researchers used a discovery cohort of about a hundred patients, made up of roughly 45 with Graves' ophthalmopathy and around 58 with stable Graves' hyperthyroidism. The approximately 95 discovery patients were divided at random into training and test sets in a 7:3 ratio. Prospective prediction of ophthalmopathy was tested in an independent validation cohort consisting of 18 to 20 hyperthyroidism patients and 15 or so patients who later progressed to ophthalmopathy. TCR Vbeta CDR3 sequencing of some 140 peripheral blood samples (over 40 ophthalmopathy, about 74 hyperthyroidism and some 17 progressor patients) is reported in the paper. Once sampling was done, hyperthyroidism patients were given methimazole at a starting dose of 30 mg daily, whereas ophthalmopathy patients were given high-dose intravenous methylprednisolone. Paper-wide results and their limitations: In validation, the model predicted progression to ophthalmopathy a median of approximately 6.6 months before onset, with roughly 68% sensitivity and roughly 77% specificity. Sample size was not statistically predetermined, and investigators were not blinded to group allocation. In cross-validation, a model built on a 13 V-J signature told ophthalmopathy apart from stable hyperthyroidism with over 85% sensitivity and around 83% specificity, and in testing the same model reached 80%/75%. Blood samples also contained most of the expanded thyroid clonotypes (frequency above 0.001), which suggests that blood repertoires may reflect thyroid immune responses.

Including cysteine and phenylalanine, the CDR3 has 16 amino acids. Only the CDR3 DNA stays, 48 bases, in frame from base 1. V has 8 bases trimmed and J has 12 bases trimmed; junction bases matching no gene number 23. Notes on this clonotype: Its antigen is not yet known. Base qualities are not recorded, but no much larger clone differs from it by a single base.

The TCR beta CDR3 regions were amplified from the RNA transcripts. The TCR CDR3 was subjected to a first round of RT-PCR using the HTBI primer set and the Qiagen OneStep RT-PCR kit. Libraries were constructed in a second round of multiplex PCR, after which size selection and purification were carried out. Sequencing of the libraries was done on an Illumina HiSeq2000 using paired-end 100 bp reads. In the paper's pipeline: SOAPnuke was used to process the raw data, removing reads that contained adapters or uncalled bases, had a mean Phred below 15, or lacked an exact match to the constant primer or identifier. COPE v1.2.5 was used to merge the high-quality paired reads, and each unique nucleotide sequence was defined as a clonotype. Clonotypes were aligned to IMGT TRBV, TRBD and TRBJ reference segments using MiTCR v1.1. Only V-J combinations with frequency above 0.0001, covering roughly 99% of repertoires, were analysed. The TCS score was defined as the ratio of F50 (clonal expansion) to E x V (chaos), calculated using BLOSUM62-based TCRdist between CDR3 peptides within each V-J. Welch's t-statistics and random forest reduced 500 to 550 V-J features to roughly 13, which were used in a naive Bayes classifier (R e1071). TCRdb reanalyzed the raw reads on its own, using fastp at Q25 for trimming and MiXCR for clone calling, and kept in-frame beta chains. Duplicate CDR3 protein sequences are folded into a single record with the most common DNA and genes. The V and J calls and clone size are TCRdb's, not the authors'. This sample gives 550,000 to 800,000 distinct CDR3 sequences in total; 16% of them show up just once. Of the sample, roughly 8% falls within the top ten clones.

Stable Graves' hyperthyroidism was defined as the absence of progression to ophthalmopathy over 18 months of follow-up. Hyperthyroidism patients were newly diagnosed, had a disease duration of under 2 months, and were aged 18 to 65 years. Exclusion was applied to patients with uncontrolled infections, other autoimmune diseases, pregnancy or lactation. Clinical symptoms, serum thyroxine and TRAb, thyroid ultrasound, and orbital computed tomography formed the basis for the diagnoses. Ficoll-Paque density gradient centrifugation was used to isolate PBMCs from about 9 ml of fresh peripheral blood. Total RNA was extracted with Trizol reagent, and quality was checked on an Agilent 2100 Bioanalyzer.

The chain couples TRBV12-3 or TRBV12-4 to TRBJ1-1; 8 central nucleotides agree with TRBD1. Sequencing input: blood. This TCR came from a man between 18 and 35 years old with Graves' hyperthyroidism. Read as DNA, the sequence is TGTGCCAGCCGCCCAGTTTTCTCGCTCGGGACAGGCACCACTTTCTTT. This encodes CASRPVFSLGTGTTFF.